Presented here are 17 T cell receptor beta chains from one specimen sequenced in a study of chemoradiotherapy in HPV16-positive cancers. The protocol was immunoSEQ multiplex PCR, while the TCRdb copy is restricted to in-frame clones and leaves out a portion. The sample consists of about 3,500 clones, around 94% of them appearing once. Collection of the sample occurred from a patient who underwent chemoradiotherapy. Receptor source: a human donor with HPV-associated anogenital cancer.

The rearrangement joins TRBV15 to TRBJ2-7; D tentatively reads TRBD1 or TRBD2 (5 bases each). Trimming removed 5 bases from V and 1 base from J, with 12 bases in between. CDR1 is LNHNV and CDR2 is YYDKDF in the germline V gene (reference sequence). CDR3 length equals 14 residues. The CDR3 region has the DNA TGTGCCACCAGCCCACGAGGGGAATCCTACGAGCAGTACTTC. Amino acids: CATSPRGESYEQYF.

In this sample, this clone turned up a few times. The J gene is TRBJ1-5, the V gene TRBV6-5; no firm D call. This CDR3 contains 14 residues. Germline values: CDR1 MNHEY, CDR2 SVGAGI. The V gene lost 3 bases and the J gene lost 5 bases, with 11 bases spanning the gap. CDR3 loop: CASSYREKDQPQHF. The CDR3 coding sequence is TGTGCCAGCAGTTATAGAGAGAAAGATCAGCCCCAGCATTTT.

The chain links TRBV9 to TRBJ1-1, with 7 bases fitting TRBD1. Germline V gene lookup returns CDR1 SGDLS and CDR2 YYNGEE. The CDR3 spans 15 residues. J lost 3 bases, V lost 3 bases, and 8 bases had no gene match. The CDR3 spells CASSAPETGYTEAFF. DNA for the CDR3: TGTGCCAGCAGCGCCCCCGAGACAGGGTACACTGAAGCTTTCTTT.

The chain combines TRBV6-5 with TRBJ2-4; 9 bases are shared with TRBD1. This CDR3 is built from 14 residues. V lost 4 bases, J lost 8 bases, and 6 bases stayed unmatched. CDR1 is MNHEY, CDR2 SVGAGI, per germline. The CDR3 nucleotides are TGTGCCAGCAGTTGGGGACAGGGATTCGACATTCAGTACTTC. It codes for CASSWGQGFDIQYF.

This chain uses TRBV2 with TRBJ2-7; 7 nucleotides align to TRBD1. V dropped 2 bases and J dropped 7; count of bases not matched to a gene: 8. The CDR3 runs 14 residues. Germline values: CDR1 SNHLY, CDR2 FYNNEI. CDR3 region: CASSESRGMGEQYF. The CDR3 DNA reads as TGTGCCAGCAGTGAATCCAGGGGGATGGGGGAGCAGTACTTC.

The rearrangement uses TRBV27 and TRBJ2-7; D possibly corresponds to TRBD1 (5 bases). This CDR3 is 13 amino acids long. The V gene's germline CDR1 is MNHEY and CDR2 SMNVEV (reference sequence). V shed 6 bases and J shed 0 bases, with 9 bases lying between them. The CDR3 spells CASRRQYSYEQYF. The CDR3 DNA reads TGTGCCAGCAGAAGACAGTACTCCTACGAGCAGTACTTC.

This chain joins TRBV29-1 and TRBJ1-1; D unclear. The V and J ends lost 8 bases and 5 bases respectively, with 12 bases between them. The CDR3 length is 11 residues. Germline V lookup: CDR1 SQVTM, CDR2 ANQGSEA. The CDR3 DNA follows: TGCAGCCCCGCGATTCGGACTGAAGCTTTCTTT. Translated, it gives CSPAIRTEAFF. Complete variable domain (other parts from reference TRBV29-1 and TRBJ1-1): SAVISQKPSRDICQRGTSLTIQCQVDSQVTMMFWYRQQPGQSLTLIATANQGSEATYESGFVIDKFPISRPNLTFSTLTVSNMSPEDSSIYLCSPAIRTEAFFGQGTRLTVV.

V usage is TRBV7-6 and J usage is TRBJ1-1; 8 nucleotides agree with TRBD1. With 1 base clipped from V and 8 bases from J, the junction kept 9 bases outside the gene matches. The CDR3 has 15 residues. Looked up from germline, CDR1 is SGHVS and CDR2 is FNYEAQ. CDR3: CASSLGTGPYGEAFF. Here the CDR3 DNA reads TGTGCCAGCAGCTTAGGGACAGGGCCGTACGGGGAAGCTTTCTTT.

This clone appeared once. The chain couples TRBV9 to TRBJ2-7; no reliable D call. V lost 3 bases, J lost 8 bases, and 21 bases lay in between. The CDR3 contains 15 residues. Germline loops: CDR1 SGDLS, CDR2 YYNGEE. CDR3 nucleotides: TGTGCCAGCAGCGCTGGTCAGGCCTTTTTCCGCCAGCAGTACTTC. It translates to CASSAGQAFFRQQYF.

The V call is TRBV7-2, the J call TRBJ2-1; 13 bases align to TRBD2. Germline assignment: CDR1 SGHTA and CDR2 FQGNSA. V was pared by 10 bases and J by 7 bases, with 4 bases of the junction left unmatched. The CDR3 has 13 residues. This chain's CDR3 is CAIRTSGGNEQFF. Here the CDR3 DNA reads TGTGCCATCCGGACTAGCGGGGGAAATGAGCAGTTCTTC.

J is TRBJ1-5 and V is TRBV4-1, with D tentatively TRBD1 (5 bases). Trimming cost V 3 bases and J 7 bases, with 22 bases left between them. This CDR3 is built from 17 residues. In germline, CDR1 is MGHRA, CDR2 YSYEKL. The CDR3 sequence: CASSHPTGIGVGQPQHF. CDR3 coding DNA: TGCGCCAGCAGCCACCCCACGGGGATAGGGGTAGGGCAGCCCCAGCATTTT.

This clone was detected only once. The genes are TRBV4-2 and TRBJ1-4; the D gene is possibly TRBD1 (5 bases). Deletions cut 0 bases from V and 2 bases from J, with 19 bases between. Germline CDR1 and CDR2: LGHNA and YNFKEQ. This CDR3 has 19 amino acids. CDR3 nucleotides: TGTGCCAGCAGCCAAGATGGGACGTACCACTCGGCTACTAATGAAAAACTGTTTTTT. It specifies CASSQDGTYHSATNEKLFF.

This chain uses TRBV13 with TRBJ2-4; either TRBD1 or TRBD2 may supply D (5 bases each). Trimming stripped 3 bases from V and 8 bases from J, with 11 bases between. The CDR3 runs to 13 residues. Per the germline V gene, CDR1 is PRHDT and CDR2 is FYEKMQ (reference sequence). The CDR3: CASSFRGRDIQYF. Here the CDR3 DNA reads TGTGCCAGCAGCTTCCGGGGCAGGGACATTCAGTACTTC.

The chain combines TRBV11-2 with TRBJ1-1, with 7 bases lining up with TRBD1. The CDR3 length is 14 residues. The V gene end was trimmed by 1 base and the J gene end by 4 bases; junction bases not matched to a gene: 3. Looked up from germline, CDR1 is SGHAT and CDR2 is FQNNGV. CDR3 bases: TGTGCCAGCAGCTTAGTGACAGGGCTCACTGAAGCTTTCTTT. Encoded protein: CASSLVTGLTEAFF.

The count of this clone is one. The chain carries TRBV14 and TRBJ2-5, with TRBD2 identical over 10 bases. There are 16 residues in the CDR3. V was clipped by 8 bases and J by 3 bases; unmatched bases: 12. The V gene's germline CDR1 is SGHDN and CDR2 FVKESK. The CDR3 protein is CASRTSGVVLEETQYF. The CDR3 nucleotides are TGTGCCAGCCGAACTAGCGGGGTTGTTTTGGAAGAGACCCAGTACTTC.

The V call is TRBV10-2, the J call TRBJ1-5; D is possibly TRBD1 (6 bases). Germline lookup yields CDR1 WSHSY and CDR2 SAAADI. This CDR3 contains 16 residues. Trimming removed 6 bases from V and 2 bases from J, with 17 bases in between. CDR3 bases: TGCGCCAGCAGCCCCACAGGGAGTGGGCGCAATCAGCCCCAGCATTTT. Residues: CASSPTGSGRNQPQHF.

In the case of this clone: A read error may produce the germline difference seen at one junction end. The sample contains more than one DNA sequence encoding this CDR3. The chain joins TRBV6-1 to TRBJ1-1, with a tentative D call TRBD1 (5 bases). This CDR3 has 15 amino acids. Per germline, CDR1 MNHNS and CDR2 SASEGT. DNA of the CDR3: TGTGCCAGCAGCCTTGACAGTGGTTCGTTGACTGAAGCTTTCTTC. Protein: CASSLDSGSLTEAFF.